These T cell receptor beta chains were read from a single sample in a study of cytomegalovirus exposure and HLA in healthy donors. Only in-frame clones appear in the TCRdb table, and some are missing; sequencing was by immunoSEQ multiplex PCR. Among approximately 140,000 clones listed, 73% were seen once. The sequenced sample was PBMCs. The receptors come from a human donor in good health. CDR3s include the opening cysteine and the closing phenylalanine or tryptophan. The order of the fields is J gene, V gene, D gene, CDR3 length, clone size, CDR3 DNA, CDR3 protein. The D gene is left open where the match is weak. A clone size is listed for some rows: how often the clone was seen (once, few, many), or a class if it is expanded.

TRBJ2-1	TRBV5-1	TRBD1	13	NA	TGCGCCAGCAGCTGGGACAGGCCGGGGGAAAAGTTCTTC	CASSWDRPGEKFF
TRBJ2-5	TRBV29-1	NA	13	NA	TGCAGCGTTCAGGGTGTCTTCCAAGAGACCCAGTACTTC	CSVQGVFQETQYF
TRBJ2-1	TRBV9	TRBD2	16	NA	TGTGCCAGCAGCGGACCTAGCGGGGGTCCCTACAATGAGCAGTTCTTC	CASSGPSGGPYNEQFF
TRBJ2-1	TRBV25-1	NA	12	NA	TGTGCCAGCACCGCCCTTGGCGGTGAGCAGTTCTTC	CASTALGGEQFF
TRBJ2-3	TRBV10-3	TRBD2	15	NA	TGTGCCACCGGGACTAGCGGGAGAAGCACAGATACGCAGTATTTT	CATGTSGRSTDTQYF
TRBJ2-5	TRBV6-1	NA	13	once	TGTGCCAGCAGTGTCGACCAGGGAGAGACCCAGTACTTC	CASSVDQGETQYF
TRBJ2-2	TRBV2	TRBD2	14	NA	TGTGCCAGACGACTAGCGGAAAACACCGGGGAGCTGTTTTTT	CARRLAENTGELFF
TRBJ2-7	TRBV5-1	TRBD1	15	NA	TGCGCCAGCAGCAAAGGACAGGGCGATTGGCTCGAGCAGTACTTC	CASSKGQGDWLEQYF
TRBJ1-2	TRBV2	NA	19	once	TGTGCCAGCAGTGAGCTTGGAGGGTTGGGGTCGGCCCAGGCCCTGGGCTACACCTTC	CASSELGGLGSAQALGYTF
TRBJ2-4	TRBV11-2	TRBD1	15	NA	TGTGCCAGCAGCTTCACCGGGACAGGGGCAGACATTCAGTACTTC	CASSFTGTGADIQYF
TRBJ1-2	TRBV5-6	NA	13	NA	TGTGCCAGCAGCTTGGCTGGGGGGTATGGCTACACCTTC	CASSLAGGYGYTF
TRBJ1-6	TRBV2	NA	14	NA	TGTGCCAGCAGAACCGGGAGAAATAATTCACCCCTCCACTTT	CASRTGRNNSPLHF
TRBJ2-7	TRBV7-9	TRBD2	13	NA	TGTGCCAGCAGCCCGGGGGGTTTTCCCGAGCAGTACTTC	CASSPGGFPEQYF
TRBJ2-5	TRBV7-2	TRBD2	16	NA	TGTGCCAGCAGCTTAGTGGGACTAGCGGGGCAAGAGACCCAGTACTTC	CASSLVGLAGQETQYF
TRBJ1-5	TRBV7-9	NA	13	NA	TGTGCCAGCAGCTCAGGGAGCAATCAGCCCCAGCATTTT	CASSSGSNQPQHF
TRBJ2-1	TRBV2	TRBD2	14	NA	TGTGCCAGGTCTAGGGCTAGCGGGGACAATGAGCAGTTCTTC	CARSRASGDNEQFF
TRBJ1-1	TRBV9	NA	14	NA	TGTGCCAGCAGCGTAGAGGGGCGAGGAACTGAAGCTTTCTTT	CASSVEGRGTEAFF
TRBJ2-1	TRBV7-7	TRBD2	16	NA	TGTGCTAGCAGCTTAGTGGCGAGCGGGAGGAGGAATGAGCAGTTCTTC	CASSLVASGRRNEQFF
TRBJ1-6	TRBV13	TRBD1	15	NA	TGTGCCAGCAGCTTACCGGACAGGGGAGATTCACCCCTCCACTTT	CASSLPDRGDSPLHF
TRBJ2-3	TRBV7-3	TRBD2	15	NA	TGTGCCAGCAGCCCACGGGGGGGTAGCACAGATACGCAGTATTTT	CASSPRGGSTDTQYF
TRBJ1-5	TRBV7-2	TRBD1	15	NA	TGTGCCAGCAGCTACGGGACAGGTAGCAATCAGCCCCAGCATTTT	CASSYGTGSNQPQHF
TRBJ2-7	TRBV7-6	TRBD1	14	few	TGTGCCAGCAGCCCCTTCGGGACAGACTACGAGCAGTACTTC	CASSPFGTDYEQYF
TRBJ1-4	TRBV6-5	TRBD1	16	NA	TGTGCCAGCAGTTATGCCCAGGGGGCGACAGGGGAAAAACTGTTTTTT	CASSYAQGATGEKLFF
TRBJ2-3	TRBV6-5	TRBD2	15	once	TGTGCCAGCAGTTACTCCACTAGCGAGGGGAATACGCAGTATTTT	CASSYSTSEGNTQYF
TRBJ1-1	TRBV4-1	TRBD1	17	few	TGCGCCAGCAGCCCTTTGGGGACAGGGGAAGTTCAAACTGAAGCTTTCTTT	CASSPLGTGEVQTEAFF
TRBJ2-5	TRBV5-6	NA	11	NA	TGTGCCAGCAGCTTACGGGAGACCCAGTACTTC	CASSLRETQYF
TRBJ2-3	TRBV5-8	TRBD2	16	NA	TGTGCCAGCAGCTTTTTGGCGGGAGGGCCGGCAGATACGCAGTATTTT	CASSFLAGGPADTQYF
TRBJ1-6	TRBV27	TRBD1	15	few	TGTGCCAGCTCGACAGGGAGCTCCTATAATTCACCCCTCCACTTT	CASSTGSSYNSPLHF
TRBJ2-7	TRBV6-6	NA	14	few	TGTGCCAGCAGTTGGAGGGGGCGATTCTACGAGCAGTACTTC	CASSWRGRFYEQYF
TRBJ1-1	TRBV27	TRBD1	14	NA	TGTGCCAGCAGTCTAGGGACAGGCGGCACTGAAGCTTTCTTT	CASSLGTGGTEAFF
TRBJ1-1	TRBV7-9	NA	12	NA	TGTGCCAGCAGCCCCGGGACAAATGAAGCTTTCTTT	CASSPGTNEAFF
TRBJ2-3	TRBV28	NA	14	NA	TGTGCCAGCAGTCTCCCGCTAGCGCCCTCAGGGGGGTATTTT	CASSLPLAPSGGYF
TRBJ2-7	TRBV27	NA	13	once	TGTACCAGCAGTTTAAGTCGCGTGTCCGAGCAGTACTTC	CTSSLSRVSEQYF
TRBJ2-7	TRBV11-2	TRBD1	14	few	TGTGCCAGCAGCCCTCCGGGACAGGCTTCCGAGCAGTACTTC	CASSPPGQASEQYF
TRBJ2-1	TRBV5-4	NA	14	NA	TGTGCCAGCAGCTTGGTAGGGGATTACAATGAGCAGTTCTTC	CASSLVGDYNEQFF
TRBJ1-4	TRBV6-1	TRBD1	16	NA	TGTGCCAGCAGTGAAAGGGACAGGGTCATTAATGAAAAACTGTTTTTT	CASSERDRVINEKLFF
TRBJ1-2	TRBV28	TRBD1	16	NA	TGTGCCAGCAGTTTCGTCCCCGGGACAGGAGTGAGTGGCTACACCTTC	CASSFVPGTGVSGYTF